This TCR beta chain came from a study of T cells in Graves' hyperthyroidism and ophthalmopathy. The overall study: Peripheral blood specimens were obtained at initial diagnosis, prior to any treatment.

This CDR3 is built from 16 residues. Germline V gene data show CDR1 as MNHNS and CDR2 as SASEGT. The trim removed 3 bases at V and 4 bases at J, leaving 4 bases unmatched. The PBMCs were sourced from fresh peripheral blood (around 10 ml). Overall study results and limits: Ophthalmopathy was model-predicted a median roughly six months pre-onset. Blood held most thyroid clonotypes expanded above 0.001 frequency.

TCR beta CDR3 regions were amplified from RNA. HTBI primers were the set used in a first-round RT-PCR of the TCR CDR3. TCRdb processed the multiplex PCR reads anew with MiXCR; each CDR3 protein has one entry. This table has some 370,000 distinct CDR3 sequences, about 17% appearing once. This clonotype occurred many times. The antigen remains undetermined. The sample comprised blood. The rearrangement uses TRBV6-1 and TRBJ2-1; TRBD2 aligns across 12 bases. The clonotype was recovered from a woman aged 25 to 39 with Graves' hyperthyroidism that later progressed to Graves' ophthalmopathy. The CDR3 coding sequence is TGTGCCAGCAGTGACCTGACTAGCGGGAGTTACAATGAGCAGTTCTTC. Translation: CASSDLTSGSYNEQFF.